These T cell receptor beta chains were read from a single sample in a study of a mutant IDH1 vaccine in newly diagnosed glioma. No antigens are known for them. Measured with immunoSEQ multiplex PCR; TCRdb has only the in-frame clones, and not every one. The sample has 55,000 to 65,000 clones, about four fifths seen once. The material sequenced was PBMCs, taken from a glioma patient whose treatment included an IDH1 peptide vaccine. Receptor source: a man in his fifties or sixties with glioma. Both conserved end residues are part of each CDR3. A D gene is named only where the DNA matches it firmly. Clone size is not always given. Where it is, it says once, few, many or a class for expanded clones.

j_call clone_size v_call d_call cdr3_nt cdr3_aa
TRBJ2-1 NA TRBV4-1 TRBD2 TGCGCCAGCAGCCAAGGAGCGGGGGACGACAATGAGCAGTTCTTC CASSQGAGDDNEQFF
TRBJ1-1 few TRBV7-2 NA TGTGCCAGTTCCGTAGGGGAAGTGGAAGCTTTCTTT CASSVGEVEAFF
TRBJ1-5 medium-sized TRBV6-1 NA TGTGCCAGCAGTGAACTGGCCTCCGGCAATCAGCCCCAGCATTTT CASSELASGNQPQHF
TRBJ1-5 once TRBV6-1 TRBD1 TGTGCCAGCACACAGGGGAATCAGCCCCAGCATTTT CASTQGNQPQHF
TRBJ1-5 few TRBV2 TRBD1 TGTGCCAGCAGAGGACAGGGAGGTCAGCCCCAGCATTTT CASRGQGGQPQHF
TRBJ1-5 NA TRBV27 NA TGTGCCAGCAGCTCGTATGGGAGCAATCAGCCCCAGCATTTT CASSSYGSNQPQHF
TRBJ2-5 NA TRBV4-3 NA TGCGCCAGCAGCCAAGTGGGGAGGACAGGAGAAGAGACCCAGTACTTC CASSQVGRTGEETQYF
TRBJ1-1 few TRBV7-6 NA TGTGCCAGCAGCCCCCGGGTGGGAGGGGACACTGAAGCTTTCTTT CASSPRVGGDTEAFF
TRBJ1-2 NA TRBV25-1 TRBD1 TGTGCCAGCAGGGCGTCCGGCTGGACAGGGGGTAATGGCTACACCTTC CASRASGWTGGNGYTF
TRBJ1-5 NA TRBV6-1 NA TGTGCCAGCAGTGAAGAAGGGAAGTGGGGCAATCAGCCCCAGCATTTT CASSEEGKWGNQPQHF
TRBJ2-3 NA TRBV14 NA TGTGCCAGCAGCCAAATACCGGGCACAGATACGCAGTATTTT CASSQIPGTDTQYF
TRBJ2-1 NA TRBV7-2 NA TGTGCCAGCAGCTTAGGAATAGCGCCTTACAATGAGCAGTTCTTC CASSLGIAPYNEQFF
TRBJ2-7 NA TRBV27 TRBD1 TGTGCCAGCAGTTTAGGACAGGGAGACTACGAGCAGTACTTC CASSLGQGDYEQYF
TRBJ1-2 NA TRBV5-6 NA TGTGCCAGCAGCTTGCGGGTTCCAGGAGGGGAACTTACCTTC CASSLRVPGGELTF
TRBJ2-3 NA TRBV7-9 NA TGTGCCAGCAGCTCCTACACAGATACGCAGTATTTT CASSSYTDTQYF
TRBJ1-4 NA TRBV10-3 NA TGTGCCAGAGCGGAGGGTAAAGAAAAACTGTTTTTT CARAEGKEKLFF
TRBJ1-4 NA TRBV28 TRBD1 TGTGCCAGCAGGACCCCCGTACAGGGGCTCGGTGGAAAACTGTTTTTT CASRTPVQGLGGKLFF
TRBJ2-1 NA TRBV19 NA TGTGCCAGTAAGAGATCAGGTCCAGGGGAGTGGGATGAGCAGTTCTTC CASKRSGPGEWDEQFF
TRBJ2-7 NA TRBV10-3 TRBD1 TGTGCCATCAGTGATATGGACAGGGGCGGCTCCTACGAGCAGTACTTC CAISDMDRGGSYEQYF
TRBJ1-4 NA TRBV27 NA TGTGCCACCAGAAGTTATGCTAATGAAAAACTGTTTTTT CATRSYANEKLFF
TRBJ2-7 NA TRBV20-1 NA TGCAGTGCTACCGAGGGGGAGCAGTACTTC CSATEGEQYF
TRBJ1-5 few TRBV6-1 TRBD1 TGTGCCAGCAGTGCGGAGGGGGCCAACAATCAGCCCCAGCATTTT CASSAEGANNQPQHF
TRBJ2-2 NA TRBV19 TRBD1 TGTGCCAGTAGCCCCGGGACAGGTTTCACCGGGGAGCTGTTTTTT CASSPGTGFTGELFF
TRBJ1-2 NA TRBV2 TRBD1 TGTGCCAGCATGGGACAGGTTGCTGGCTACACCTTC CASMGQVAGYTF
TRBJ1-2 NA TRBV11-3 NA TGTGCCAGCAGCCCACAGGGTAGCTATGGCTACACCTTC CASSPQGSYGYTF
TRBJ2-1 NA TRBV11-3 TRBD1 TGTGCCAGCAGTGGGAGATCAGGGGGTCAGGATGAGCAGTTCTTC CASSGRSGGQDEQFF
TRBJ1-1 NA TRBV7-8 NA TGTGCCAGCAGCCTAATCGAAGGGGAGACTGAAGCTTTCTTT CASSLIEGETEAFF
TRBJ2-7 NA TRBV4-3 TRBD1 TGCGCCAGCAGCCAAGATGGGTCCGGACAGGGGGTTTTCGAGCAGTACTTC CASSQDGSGQGVFEQYF
TRBJ2-7 NA TRBV29-1 TRBD2 TGCAGCGTTGGACTAGCGGGGTACCTCTCCTACGAGCAGTACTTC CSVGLAGYLSYEQYF
TRBJ2-3 NA TRBV7-6 NA TGTGCCAGCAGCCAGAAAGCTAAAACGGGAGATACGCAGTATTTT CASSQKAKTGDTQYF
TRBJ1-2 once TRBV6-5 NA TGTGCCAGCAGTTCCAACAGGCCCTTTGGCTACACCTTC CASSSNRPFGYTF
TRBJ1-1 NA TRBV19 NA TGTGCCAGTCAAGGGGGAACTGAAGCTTTCTTT CASQGGTEAFF